The entry that follows covers one T cell receptor (beta chain) sequence. This specimen comes from a study of blood T cell repertoires in COVID-19. Here immunoSEQ multiplex PCR was the method, and the copy in TCRdb shows in-frame clones only, minus some. The table shows about 50,000 clones, with over 75% occurring only once. The CDR3 is 18 residues long. Germline V lookup: CDR1 SGHKS, CDR2 YYEKEE (reference sequence). J lost 0 bases, V lost 3 bases, and 14 bases had no gene match. Sample: peripheral blood. This TCR was recovered from a man between 65 and 85 years old with active COVID-19. V gene TRBV5-5 combines with J gene TRBJ1-1; 7 nucleotides line up with TRBD1. CDR3 in amino acids: CASSSSRGAGQVNTEAFF. The DNA of the CDR3 is TGTGCCAGCAGCTCCTCCAGGGGGGCAGGACAGGTGAACACTGAAGCTTTCTTT.